The 21 T cell receptor beta chains listed next were all sequenced from one sample in a study of control samples from healthy donors and cancer patients. Measured with immunoSEQ multiplex PCR; TCRdb has only the in-frame clones, and not every one. The sample has roughly 88,000 clones; 91% are singletons. The sequenced sample was blood. These TCRs come from a man aged 50 to 60 in good health.

The chain links TRBV6-5 to TRBJ2-2, with 9 bases lining up with TRBD1. The V and J ends lost 9 bases and 3 bases, in that order; junction bases with no gene match: 8. The germline gives CDR1 MNHEY, CDR2 SVGAGI. The CDR3 length is 15 residues. The CDR3 nucleotides are TGTGCCAGTACTTCCGGGACAGGGTACACCGGGGAGCTGTTTTTT. Translation: CASTSGTGYTGELFF.

This clone has a single count. This sequence joins TRBV6-5 and TRBJ1-6; a weak D match, TRBD1 (6 bases). Looked up from germline, CDR1 is MNHEY and CDR2 is SVGAGI. This CDR3 has 15 amino acids. V was cut by 6 bases and J by 9 bases, with 18 bases left in between. The CDR3 reads CASSPRGLVSSPLHF. The CDR3 DNA reads TGTGCCAGCAGCCCCAGGGGCTTAGTTTCTTCACCCCTCCACTTT.

The V call is TRBV6-5, the J call TRBJ2-1; 8 nucleotides align to TRBD2. Germline CDR1 and CDR2: MNHEY and SVGAGI. V trimming: 4 bases; J trimming: 7 bases; junction bases outside the gene matches: 9. The CDR3 extends over 15 amino acids. CDR3: CASSFLAGSRNEQFF. The CDR3 nucleotides read TGTGCCAGCAGTTTTCTAGCGGGTTCTAGGAATGAGCAGTTCTTC.

The J gene is TRBJ2-1, the V gene TRBV11-3; 8 bases are shared with TRBD1. CDR1 is SGHNT and CDR2 is YENEEA in the germline V gene. This CDR3 region has 15 residues. V trimming: 4 bases; J trimming: 6 bases; junction bases outside the gene matches: 8. In DNA form, the CDR3 reads TGTGCCAGCAGCTCAACAGGGGGTCTCCGCAATGAGCAGTTCTTC. It translates to CASSSTGGLRNEQFF.

This chain joins TRBV3-1 (or the pseudogene TRBV3-2) and TRBJ1-3; 7 bases are shared with TRBD1. The V gene end was trimmed by 4 bases and the J gene end by 0 bases; junction bases not matched to a gene: 3. This CDR3 contains 15 residues. Germline CDR1 reads LGHDT; CDR2 reads YNNKEL (reference sequence). CDR3 sequence (DNA): TGTGCCAGCAGCCGGGGGACAGACTCTGGAAACACCATATATTTT. Translating it yields CASSRGTDSGNTIYF.

The chain joins TRBV6-5 to TRBJ1-2; D might be TRBD1 (6 bases). The germline V and J ends were trimmed by 6 bases and 2 bases, with 10 bases remaining between them. This CDR3 is built from 13 residues. Germline V gives CDR1 MNHEY, CDR2 SVGAGI. The CDR3 loop is CASSRGLNYGYTF. The CDR3, as DNA: TGTGCCAGCAGCAGGGGTTTGAACTATGGCTACACCTTC.

DNA of the CDR3: TGTGCCAGCAGTCCCCGACTAGCCTTCCAGTCCTACAATGAGCAGTTCTTC. Protein sequence: CASSPRLAFQSYNEQFF. The V gene is TRBV27, the J gene TRBJ2-1, with 7 bases matching TRBD2. The germline gives CDR1 MNHEY, CDR2 SMNVEV (reference sequence). The CDR3 is 17 residues long. Trimming at V came to 5 bases and at J to 1 base, leaving 11 bases not matched to a gene.

The V gene is TRBV11-2, the J gene TRBJ2-5; possibly TRBD1 or TRBD2 for D (5 bases each). This CDR3 is 15 amino acids long. V lost 2 bases to trimming and J lost 5 bases, with 15 bases between them. Germline V gene lookup returns CDR1 SGHAT and CDR2 FQNNGV. CDR3 in amino acids: CASSLRHGGTETQYF. The CDR3, as DNA: TGTGCCAGCAGCTTAAGGCATGGGGGTACCGAGACCCAGTACTTC. The full variable domain, rest sourced from reference TRBV11-2 and TRBJ2-5, is EAGVAQSPRYKIIEKRQSVAFWCNPISGHATLYWYQQILGQGPKLLIQFQNNGVVDDSQLPKDRFSAERLKGVDSTLKIQPAKLEDSAVYLCASSLRHGGTETQYFGPGTRLLVL.

V gene TRBV4-3 combines with J gene TRBJ1-6; D is uncertain. The V and J ends lost 0 bases and 10 bases respectively, with 19 bases between them. There are 17 residues in the CDR3. Germline V gene lookup returns CDR1 LGHNA and CDR2 YSLEER. The CDR3 DNA follows: TGCGCCAGCAGCCAAGATCAACCCGGCAGGAGTGGCTCACCCCTCCACTTT. Translating it yields CASSQDQPGRSGSPLHF.

In nucleotides, the CDR3 is TGTGCCAGCAGCTTAGTCCGGGCTAACTATGGCTACACCTTC. Its protein product is CASSLVRANYGYTF. V and J are TRBV7-9 and TRBJ1-2; no definite D call. V shed 1 base and J shed 0 bases, with 6 bases lying between them. Germline lookup yields CDR1 SEHNR and CDR2 FQNEAQ (reference sequence). This CDR3 has 14 residues.

The rearrangement links TRBV10-2 to TRBJ2-7, with D perhaps given as TRBD1 or TRBD2 (6 bases each). Germline V gene lookup returns CDR1 WSHSY and CDR2 SAAADI. The CDR3 sequence is 14 residues long. V was trimmed by 6 bases and J by 2 bases, leaving 14 bases between them. CDR3: CASSPRGQAYEQYF. DNA of the CDR3: TGCGCCAGCAGCCCCCGGGGGCAGGCCTACGAGCAGTACTTC.

The chain combines TRBV7-6 with TRBJ2-7; the match to TRBD1 covers 10 bases. Germline V gene lookup returns CDR1 SGHVS and CDR2 FNYEAQ. Germline trimming cut 3 bases from V and 1 base from J; bases unmatched to any gene: 3. CDR3 size: 15 residues. The CDR3 nucleotides read TGTGCCAGCAGCTTCGGGACAGGGGCATCCTACGAGCAGTACTTC. Translated: CASSFGTGASYEQYF.

Only one count was recorded for this clone. The chain couples TRBV19 to TRBJ2-7; TRBD1 aligns across 7 bases. Unmatched junction bases numbered 10, after V lost 6 bases and J lost 2 bases. The germline gives CDR1 LNHDA, CDR2 SQIVND (reference sequence). CDR3 length: 15 residues. CDR3 in amino acids: CASSQADRPAYEQYF. Written as DNA, the CDR3 is TGTGCCAGTAGCCAAGCGGACAGGCCAGCCTACGAGCAGTACTTC.

The rearrangement uses TRBV9 and TRBJ1-6, with unresolved D. Trimming removed 1 base at V and 0 bases at J, with 23 bases between. The germline CDR1 and CDR2 sequences are SGDLS and YYNGEE. The CDR3 runs 21 residues. The CDR3 DNA reads as TGTGCCAGCAGCGTACCGCATATCCGGGCCCCGAGGAGCTCCTATAATTCACCCCTCCACTTT. Amino acids: CASSVPHIRAPRSSYNSPLHF.

The chain links TRBV6-1 to TRBJ1-3; TRBD1 might be the D (6 bases). The germline CDR1 and CDR2 sequences are MNHNS and SASEGT. The CDR3 sequence is 15 residues long. The ends were cut back, 3 bases at V and 2 bases at J, with 11 bases in the middle. The CDR3 reads CASSESRGPGNTIYF. For the CDR3, the DNA is TGTGCCAGCAGTGAGTCCAGGGGCCCTGGAAACACCATATATTTT.

In DNA, the CDR3 is TGTGCCAGCAGCCAGGATGGGGCAGTGGGCTCAAAAGAGCAGTACTTC. Its translation is CASSQDGAVGSKEQYF. The chain recombines TRBV3-1 (or the pseudogene TRBV3-2) with TRBJ2-7, with a weak D call TRBD1 (5 bases). The germline V gene encodes CDR1 LGHDT and CDR2 YNNKEL (reference sequence). The CDR3 runs to 16 residues. V gave up 3 bases and J gave up 7 bases, with 22 bases separating them.

V is TRBV7-2 and J is TRBJ2-1; D is undetermined. Germline lookup yields CDR1 SGHTA and CDR2 FQGNSA. CDR3 length: 14 amino acids. V was pared by 3 bases and J by 0 bases, with 6 bases between. The chain's CDR3 is CASSFQSSYNEQFF. The CDR3, as DNA: TGTGCCAGCAGCTTCCAGAGCTCCTACAATGAGCAGTTCTTC.

The chain uses TRBV9 and TRBJ1-2; D might be TRBD1 (6 bases). Looked up from germline, CDR1 is SGDLS and CDR2 is YYNGEE. This CDR3 is built from 14 residues. Trimming removed 0 bases from V and 7 bases from J, with 13 bases in between. The CDR3 loop reads CASSVVSQGGGYTF. In DNA, the CDR3 is TGTGCCAGCAGCGTAGTATCACAGGGAGGTGGCTACACCTTC.

The V gene is TRBV6-5, the J gene TRBJ1-6; D is ambiguous. The germline V gene encodes CDR1 MNHEY and CDR2 SVGAGI. This CDR3 is built from 14 residues. V lost 7 bases and J 9 bases, leaving 16 bases between the germline ends. The CDR3 nucleotides are TGTGCCAGCATAACTTACGGATCGGGTTCACCCCTCCACTTT. It specifies CASITYGSGSPLHF.

This chain joins TRBV5-1 and TRBJ1-2; 7 bases are a match to TRBD1. Trimming removed 5 bases from V and 4 bases from J; junction bases left unmatched: 8. CDR3 length: 14 residues. Germline CDR1 is SGHRS and CDR2 is YFSETQ. The CDR3 sequence is CASSGGQEVYGYTF. The CDR3 DNA reads as TGCGCCAGCAGTGGAGGACAGGAAGTCTATGGCTACACCTTC. Full variable domain (remainder filled in from reference TRBV5-1 and TRBJ1-2): KAGVTQTPRYLIKTRGQQVTLSCSPISGHRSVSWYQQTPGQGLQFLFEYFSETQRNKGNFPGRFSGRQFSNSRSEMNVSTLELGDSALYLCASSGGQEVYGYTFGSGTRLTVV.

Here the CDR3 reads CASSSLGQGVSEQYF. CDR3 coding DNA: TGTGCCAGCAGCTCCCTGGGACAGGGAGTCTCCGAGCAGTACTTC. The rearrangement uses TRBV7-2 and TRBJ2-7; TRBD1 agrees at 9 bases. Per the germline V gene, CDR1 is SGHTA and CDR2 is FQGNSA. This CDR3 contains 15 residues. V lost 4 bases to trimming and J lost 6 bases; unmatched junction nucleotides: 10.